These 12 T cell receptor beta chains were all obtained from the same sample, sequenced in a study of blood T cell repertoires in COVID-19. Profiled with immunoSEQ multiplex PCR; TCRdb holds only in-frame clones, not every one. The data show around 250,000 clones, with around 81% seen just once and 4% to 5.5% held by the top ten. Sequenced material: peripheral blood. The receptors derive from a man aged 50 or older with active or convalescent COVID-19.

This clone was counted a single time. The chain joins TRBV6-5 to TRBJ1-2; the match to TRBD1 covers 12 bases. Losses at the gene ends were 5 bases for V and 7 bases for J; bases not matched to a gene: 8. The CDR3 is made up of 15 amino acids. Germline assignment: CDR1 MNHEY and CDR2 SVGAGI. The CDR3 is CASSPPGTGGFGYTF. The CDR3 nucleotides are TGTGCCAGCAGTCCCCCGGGGACAGGGGGCTTTGGCTACACCTTC.

The chain has TRBV10-3 and TRBJ2-1, with 7 bases lining up with TRBD1. Germline V lookup: CDR1 ENHRY, CDR2 SYGVKD. The CDR3 runs 15 residues. V lost 0 bases to trimming and J lost 4 bases; unmatched junction nucleotides: 3. CDR3 DNA sequence: TGTGCCATCAGTGAGTCGGGACAGTTTTACAATGAGCAGTTCTTC. Its protein product is CAISESGQFYNEQFF.

This chain links TRBV9 with TRBJ2-1, with 10 nucleotides matching TRBD2. The CDR3 runs to 17 residues. Germline CDR1 reads SGDLS; CDR2 reads YYNGEE. Trimming at V came to 0 bases and at J to 4 bases, leaving 7 bases not matched to a gene. This chain's CDR3 is CASSVEGSGGYYNEQFF. CDR3 DNA: TGTGCCAGCAGCGTAGAGGGTAGCGGGGGGTATTACAATGAGCAGTTCTTC. The whole variable domain, filled in from reference TRBV9 and TRBJ2-1, reads DSGVTQTPKHLITATGQRVTLRCSPRSGDLSVYWYQQSLDQGLQFLIQYYNGEERAKGNILERFSAQQFPDLHSELNLSSLELGDSALYFCASSVEGSGGYYNEQFFGPGTRLTVL.

This chain connects TRBV14 to TRBJ2-2; the D gene is possibly TRBD1 (5 bases). Germline assignment: CDR1 SGHDN and CDR2 FVKESK. V was trimmed by 4 bases and J by 5 bases, leaving 11 bases between them. The CDR3 spans 14 residues. CDR3 amino acids: CASSLTQGTGELFF. The CDR3 DNA reads TGTGCCAGCAGCCTCACCCAGGGAACCGGGGAGCTGTTTTTT.

The genes are TRBV7-2 and TRBJ1-4, with D perhaps TRBD1 (6 bases). The ends were cut back, 2 bases at V and 8 bases at J, with 12 bases in the middle. The CDR3 is 14 residues long. The germline gives CDR1 SGHTA, CDR2 FQGNSA. The CDR3 region is CASSLQGQREKLFF. The CDR3 DNA reads TGTGCCAGCAGCTTACAGGGACAACGAGAAAAACTGTTTTTT.

The V call is TRBV15, the J call TRBJ1-5, with no clear D. This CDR3 comprises 15 residues. CDR1 and CDR2 (germline): LNHNV, YYDKDF (reference sequence). V was clipped by 4 bases and J by 4 bases, with 14 bases between them. In nucleotides, the CDR3 is TGTGCCACCAGCAAGGAGAGAGCGTGGAATCAGCCCCAGCATTTT. Residues: CATSKERAWNQPQHF.

The V and J genes are TRBV5-6 and TRBJ1-2; 9 nucleotides match TRBD1. Germline lookup yields CDR1 SGHDT and CDR2 YYEEEE. Trimming at V came to 7 bases and at J to 7 bases, leaving 5 bases not matched to a gene. CDR3 length: 12 residues. The CDR3 spells CASGTGPTGYTF. CDR3 nucleotides: TGTGCCAGCGGGACAGGGCCCACTGGCTACACCTTC.

The chain uses TRBV9 and TRBJ2-1; TRBD1 is a possible D gene (5 bases). CDR1 and CDR2 from the germline V gene are SGDLS and YYNGEE. The CDR3 sequence is 12 residues long. V was trimmed by 2 bases and J by 10 bases, leaving 10 bases between them. The CDR3 loop is CASSVSWGEQFF. CDR3 nucleotide sequence: TGTGCCAGCAGCGTCTCGTGGGGCGAGCAGTTCTTC.

The chain recombines TRBV5-6 with TRBJ2-7, with D unresolved. CDR1 is SGHDT, CDR2 YYEEEE, per germline. The CDR3 totals 14 residues. The V gene lost 0 bases and the J gene lost 5 bases, with 12 bases spanning the gap. CDR3 sequence: CASSLGLGSNEQYF. CDR3 coding DNA: TGTGCCAGCAGCTTGGGGCTGGGTAGCAACGAGCAGTACTTC. Full variable domain (remainder filled in from reference TRBV5-6 and TRBJ2-7): DAGVTQSPTHLIKTRGQQVTLRCSPKSGHDTVSWYQQALGQGPQFIFQYYEEEERQRGNFPDRFSGHQFPNYSSELNVNALLLGDSALYLCASSLGLGSNEQYFGPGTRLTVT.

The V and J genes are TRBV6-5 and TRBJ1-1; 8 bases fit TRBD1. Germline loops: CDR1 MNHEY, CDR2 SVGAGI. This CDR3 has 15 amino acids. The V segment lost 5 bases and the J segment 5 bases; nucleotides outside the gene matches: 10. CDR3 sequence: CASSRPGRGRTEAFF. As DNA, the CDR3 is TGTGCCAGCAGTCGCCCGGGCAGGGGGCGAACTGAAGCTTTCTTT.

V and J are TRBV28 and TRBJ2-6; TRBD1 is a possible D gene (5 bases). CDR3 size: 14 residues. V dropped 3 bases and J dropped 2 bases, with 5 bases sitting between them. Germline lookup yields CDR1 MDHEN and CDR2 SYDVKM. CDR3 in amino acids: CASSFRAGANVLTF. CDR3 nucleotide sequence: TGTGCCAGCAGTTTCAGGGCTGGGGCCAACGTCCTGACTTTC. Combining the CDR3 with reference TRBV28 and TRBJ2-6 gives the whole variable domain DVKVTQSSRYLVKRTGEKVFLECVQDMDHENMFWYRQDPGLGLRLIYFSYDVKMKEKGDIPEGYSVSREKKERFSLILESASTNQTSMYLCASSFRAGANVLTFGAGSRLTVL.

This clone appeared once. CDR3 loop: CASSAGRGGTDTQYF. CDR3 in DNA: TGTGCCAGCAGCGCGGGGAGGGGGGGCACAGATACGCAGTATTTT. The V gene is TRBV9, the J gene TRBJ2-3; D is perhaps TRBD2 (7 bases). This CDR3 contains 15 residues. Germline CDR1 and CDR2: SGDLS and YYNGEE. Deletions cut 3 bases from V and 1 base from J, with 12 bases between.